This T cell receptor beta chain was documented in a study of OX40 agonist ivuxolimab in advanced cancers. Study background: Patients in dose escalation had liver, melanoma, kidney or head and neck cancers.

This clone turned up a few times. Antigen specificity is unknown. Measured with immunoSEQ multiplex PCR; TCRdb has only the in-frame clones, and not every one. The sample lists under 70,000 clones, 70% to 90% occurring once. Autoimmune disease history or systemic immunosuppression led to patients being barred. Whole-study results and caveats: Expanded clones were, on average, more numerous among CD8+ T cells than CD4+.

Germline V gene sequence: CDR1 SGHNT, CDR2 YYREEE (reference sequence). After removal of 1 base from V and 2 bases from J, the junction contained 4 bases not matched to a gene. This CDR3 contains 15 residues. The sequence derives from an adult with an advanced solid tumor such as melanoma, head and neck, liver or kidney cancer. Source: CD4+ or CD8+ T cells sorted from blood, taken in a trial of the OX40 agonist ivuxolimab. The chain recombines TRBV5-4 with TRBJ2-5, with 8 positions matching TRBD2. Written as DNA, the CDR3 is TGTGCCAGCAGCTTGCAGCGGGGGAGACAAGAGACCCAGTACTTC. Protein: CASSLQRGRQETQYF.